This record looks at one T cell receptor beta chain sequence and its context. Antigen specificity is unknown. This table comes from immunoSEQ multiplex PCR, and its TCRdb copy is limited to in-frame clones, with some not included. The sample includes some 110,000 clones, almost 95% of them seen just once. The data derive from a study of T cell responses to AZD1222 COVID-19 vaccine. Germline V gene data show CDR1 as GTSNPN and CDR2 as SVGIG (reference sequence). Trimming removed 1 base at V and 8 bases at J, with 14 bases between. The CDR3 is made up of 14 amino acids. Broader study findings: Baseline serostatus was positive in only six AZD1222 recipients. Regions left unmutated in variants are reportedly the target of nearly half of spike-specific TCRs. Repertoires were sampled only after the peak T cell response. A mostly white British donor set with more females was recruited, and clonal diversity was possibly underestimated.

The clonotype originates from an adult who received the AZD1222 COVID-19 vaccine. The sequencing here drew on peripheral blood, taken 28 days after the second AZD1222 dose. The chain joins TRBV30 to TRBJ1-4; D uncertain. CDR3 protein: CAWSEPPADEKLFF. CDR3 sequence (DNA): TGTGCCTGGAGTGAGCCCCCTGCAGACGAAAAACTGTTTTTT.